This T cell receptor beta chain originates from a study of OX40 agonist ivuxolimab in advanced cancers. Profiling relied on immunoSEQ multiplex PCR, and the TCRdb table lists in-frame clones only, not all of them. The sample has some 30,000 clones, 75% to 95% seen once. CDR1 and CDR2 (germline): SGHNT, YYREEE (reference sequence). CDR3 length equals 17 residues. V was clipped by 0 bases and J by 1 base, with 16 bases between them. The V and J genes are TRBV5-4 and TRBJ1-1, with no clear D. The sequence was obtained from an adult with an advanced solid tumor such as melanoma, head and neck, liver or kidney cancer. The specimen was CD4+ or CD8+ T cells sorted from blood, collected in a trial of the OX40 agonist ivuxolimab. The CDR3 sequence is CASSLGQIGPANTEAFF. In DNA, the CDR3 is TGTGCCAGCAGCTTGGGGCAGATAGGACCTGCGAACACTGAAGCTTTCTTT.